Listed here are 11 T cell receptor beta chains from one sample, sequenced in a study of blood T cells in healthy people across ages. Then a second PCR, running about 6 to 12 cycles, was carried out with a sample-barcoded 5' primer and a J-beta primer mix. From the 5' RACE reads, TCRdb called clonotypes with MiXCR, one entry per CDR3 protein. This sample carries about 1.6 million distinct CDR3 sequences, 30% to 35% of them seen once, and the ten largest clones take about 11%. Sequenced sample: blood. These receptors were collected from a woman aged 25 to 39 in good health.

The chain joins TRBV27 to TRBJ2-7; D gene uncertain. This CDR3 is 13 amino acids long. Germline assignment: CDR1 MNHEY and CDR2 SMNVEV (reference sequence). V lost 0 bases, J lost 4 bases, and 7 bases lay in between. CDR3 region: CASSLSIDYEQYF. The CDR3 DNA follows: TGTGCCAGCAGTTTATCGATAGATTACGAGCAGTACTTC.

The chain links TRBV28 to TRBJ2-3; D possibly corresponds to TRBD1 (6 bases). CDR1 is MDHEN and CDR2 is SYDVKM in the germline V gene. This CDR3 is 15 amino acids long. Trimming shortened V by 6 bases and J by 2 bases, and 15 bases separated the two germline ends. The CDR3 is CASSLPQGITDTQYF. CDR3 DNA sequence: TGTGCCAGCAGCCTCCCACAGGGAATCACAGATACGCAGTATTTT.

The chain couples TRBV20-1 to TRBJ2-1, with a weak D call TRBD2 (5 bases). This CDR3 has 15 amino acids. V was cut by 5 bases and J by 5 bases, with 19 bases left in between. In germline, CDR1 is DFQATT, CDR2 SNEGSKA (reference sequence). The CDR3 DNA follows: TGCAGTGCTCCCCCTAGGCGGGCAAGAGACAATGAGCAGTTCTTC. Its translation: CSAPPRRARDNEQFF.

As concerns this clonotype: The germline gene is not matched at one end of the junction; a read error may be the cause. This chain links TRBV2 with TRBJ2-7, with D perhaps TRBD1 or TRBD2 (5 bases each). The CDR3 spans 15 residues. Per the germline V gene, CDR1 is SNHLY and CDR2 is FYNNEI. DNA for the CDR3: TGCGCCACCGAGGGGTTCTCACAGGATCCGAGAGAGCAGTACTTC. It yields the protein CATEGFSQDPREQYF.

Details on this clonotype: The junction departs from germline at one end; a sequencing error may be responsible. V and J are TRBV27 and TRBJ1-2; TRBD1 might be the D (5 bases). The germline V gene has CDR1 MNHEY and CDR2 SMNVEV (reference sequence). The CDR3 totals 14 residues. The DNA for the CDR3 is TGTACCAGCAGTTTTAGGGGCCTAGAGTCTGGCTACACCTTC. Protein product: CTSSFRGLESGYTF.

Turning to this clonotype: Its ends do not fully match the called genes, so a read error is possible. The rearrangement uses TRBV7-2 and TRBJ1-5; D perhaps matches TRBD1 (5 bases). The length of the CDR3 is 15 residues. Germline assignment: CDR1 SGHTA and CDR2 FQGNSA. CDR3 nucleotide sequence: TGTGCCTGCAGCTTGGGGGGGTCTAGCAATCAGCCCCAGCATTTT. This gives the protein CACSLGGSSNQPQHF.

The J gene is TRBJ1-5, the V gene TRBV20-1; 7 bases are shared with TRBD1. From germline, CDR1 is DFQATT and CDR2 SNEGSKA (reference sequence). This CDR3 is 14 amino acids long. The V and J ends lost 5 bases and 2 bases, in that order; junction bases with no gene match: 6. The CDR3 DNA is TGCAGTGCTTACAAGGGGGCTCGCAATCAGCCCCAGCATTTT. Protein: CSAYKGARNQPQHF.

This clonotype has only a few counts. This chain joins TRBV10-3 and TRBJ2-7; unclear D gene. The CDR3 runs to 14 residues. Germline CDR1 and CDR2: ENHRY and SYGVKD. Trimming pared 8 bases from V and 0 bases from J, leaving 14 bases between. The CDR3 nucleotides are TGTGCCATCCACGAATCCCCAAACTCCTACGAGCAGTACTTC. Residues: CAIHESPNSYEQYF.

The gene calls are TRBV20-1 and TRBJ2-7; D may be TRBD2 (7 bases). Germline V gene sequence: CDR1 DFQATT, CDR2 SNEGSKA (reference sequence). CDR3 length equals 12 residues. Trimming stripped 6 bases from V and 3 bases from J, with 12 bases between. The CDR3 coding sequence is TGCAGTGCGAGGGGGGGCGACTACGAGCAGTACTTC. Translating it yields CSARGGDYEQYF.

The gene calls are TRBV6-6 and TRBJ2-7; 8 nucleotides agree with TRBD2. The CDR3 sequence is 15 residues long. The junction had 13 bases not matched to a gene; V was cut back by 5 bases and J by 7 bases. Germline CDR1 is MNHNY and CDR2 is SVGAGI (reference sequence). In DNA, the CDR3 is TGTGCCAGCAGTCCCACTAGCGGCGATTACGATGAGCAGTACTTC. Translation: CASSPTSGDYDEQYF.

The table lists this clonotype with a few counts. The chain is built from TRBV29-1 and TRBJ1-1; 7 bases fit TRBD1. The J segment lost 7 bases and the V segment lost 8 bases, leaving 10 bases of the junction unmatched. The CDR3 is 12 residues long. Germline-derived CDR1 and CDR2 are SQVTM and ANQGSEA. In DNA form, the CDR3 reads TGCAGCCCGCAAAGGGGGGACAGTGAAGCTTTCTTT. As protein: CSPQRGDSEAFF.